Below are 18 T cell receptor beta chains sequenced from a single sample in a study of blood T cell repertoires in COVID-19 (dated by TCRdb to 2018 to 2021). Library construction relied on the immunoSEQ multiplex PCR assay. TCRdb took over this immuneACCESS table, retaining in-frame rearrangements with V and J assigned. Such tables are incomplete; in checked studies, under half of the missing clones stem from an unresolved V gene, and the remainder is unexplained. This sample is represented by about 210,000 clones; 88% of them were singletons. The ten top clones hold around 1.6% of the sample. Sequences were obtained from peripheral blood. Receptors were obtained from a man between 18 and 35 years old with active or convalescent COVID-19.

The chain couples TRBV5-1 to TRBJ1-2, with D possibly matching TRBD1 (5 bases). From germline, CDR1 is SGHRS and CDR2 YFSETQ. The CDR3 sequence is 14 residues long. Deletions cut 6 bases from V and 7 bases from J, with 19 bases between. The CDR3 DNA sequence: TGCGCCAGCACCGTGGGGGGAGTCATCGCTGGCTACACCTTC. This codes for CASTVGGVIAGYTF.

In its sample, this clone was seen once. J is TRBJ2-1 and V is TRBV7-6; D unclear. This CDR3 has 15 amino acids. The V end lost 1 base, the J end lost 4 bases, and 11 bases lay between the germline ends. CDR1 is SGHVS, CDR2 FNYEAQ, per germline. CDR3 protein: CASSLVTGLYNEQFF. The CDR3 DNA reads as TGTGCCAGCAGCTTAGTGACGGGTCTTTACAATGAGCAGTTCTTC. The full variable domain, rest sourced from reference TRBV7-6 and TRBJ2-1, is GAGVSQSPRYKVTKRGQDVALRCDPISGHVSLYWYRQALGQGPEFLTYFNYEAQQDKSGLPNDRFSAERPEGSISTLTIQRTEQRDSAMYRCASSLVTGLYNEQFFGPGTRLTVL.

This clone was counted a few times. Within the sample, other DNA sequences also encode this same CDR3. This chain connects TRBV4-2 to TRBJ2-7; perhaps TRBD2 as D (6 bases). V dropped 0 bases and J dropped 0 bases, with 9 bases sitting between them. Germline assignment: CDR1 LGHNA and CDR2 YNFKEQ. CDR3 length equals 15 residues. The CDR3 region has the DNA TGTGCCAGCAGCCAAGATCGGGGGAGCTCCTACGAGCAGTACTTC. Residues: CASSQDRGSSYEQYF.

The chain uses TRBV5-1 and TRBJ2-7; weak D call: TRBD1 (6 bases). CDR1 and CDR2 from the germline V gene are SGHRS and YFSETQ. Trimming left V 0 bases short and J 4 bases short, with 14 bases between. CDR3 size: 15 residues. The CDR3 DNA reads TGCGCCAGCAGCTTGGATCAGGGGAAAAGGTACGAGCAGTACTTC. Encoded protein: CASSLDQGKRYEQYF. Combining the CDR3 with reference TRBV5-1 and TRBJ2-7 gives the whole variable domain KAGVTQTPRYLIKTRGQQVTLSCSPISGHRSVSWYQQTPGQGLQFLFEYFSETQRNKGNFPGRFSGRQFSNSRSEMNVSTLELGDSALYLCASSLDQGKRYEQYFGPGTRLTVT.

V is TRBV11-3 and J is TRBJ1-6; possibly TRBD1 for D (5 bases). This CDR3 spans 14 amino acids. The V gene lost 5 bases and the J gene lost 6 bases, with 11 bases spanning the gap. Germline assignment: CDR1 SGHNT and CDR2 YENEEA. The CDR3 coding sequence is TGTGCCAGCAGCCTGGAAGGGGCTAATTCACCCCTCCACTTT. Amino acid sequence: CASSLEGANSPLHF.

This chain connects TRBV6-6 to TRBJ2-5; the match to TRBD2 covers 10 bases. The V gene end was trimmed by 0 bases and the J gene end by 5 bases; junction bases not matched to a gene: 6. The length of the CDR3 is 16 residues. Germline values: CDR1 MNHNY, CDR2 SVGAGI (reference sequence). CDR3: CASSYSLAGHWETQYF. The CDR3 region has the DNA TGTGCCAGCAGTTACTCACTAGCGGGGCATTGGGAGACCCAGTACTTC.

The chain recombines TRBV5-4 with TRBJ2-7, with 8 bases matching TRBD2. CDR1 and CDR2 from the germline V gene are SGHNT and YYREEE (reference sequence). This CDR3 comprises 14 residues. J lost 7 bases, V lost 1 base, and 7 bases had no gene match. The CDR3 is CASSLSGSSGEQYF. In DNA, the CDR3 is TGTGCCAGCAGCTTGAGCGGGAGCTCGGGAGAGCAGTACTTC. The whole variable domain, remainder taken from reference TRBV5-4 and TRBJ2-7, is ETGVTQSPTHLIKTRGQQVTLRCSSQSGHNTVSWYQQALGQGPQFIFQYYREEENGRGNFPPRFSGLQFPNYSSELNVNALELDDSALYLCASSLSGSSGEQYFGPGTRLTVT.

CDR3 nucleotides: TGTGCCAGCAATGAGGGGCCGGACCAGTACTTC. Its translation is CASNEGPDQYF. V is TRBV25-1 and J is TRBJ2-5; either TRBD1 or TRBD2 may fit D (5 bases each). Germline CDR1 and CDR2: MGHDK and SYGVNS. Trimming shortened V by 7 bases and J by 10 bases, and 13 bases separated the two germline ends. The CDR3 is 11 amino acids.

The gene calls are TRBV27 and TRBJ1-1; a possible D gene is TRBD1 (6 bases). The CDR3 is made up of 18 amino acids. With 5 bases removed from V and 0 bases from J, the gap between germline ends came to 22 bases. Germline CDR1 MNHEY, CDR2 SMNVEV (reference sequence). In DNA form, the CDR3 reads TGTGCCAGCAGTCCCCCCAACTGGGGGGGCCGAATGAACACTGAAGCTTTCTTT. This gives the protein CASSPPNWGGRMNTEAFF.

This chain links TRBV15 with TRBJ1-2; possibly TRBD1 for D (6 bases). Germline V gives CDR1 LNHNV, CDR2 YYDKDF (reference sequence). The CDR3 runs 15 residues. V lost 0 bases to trimming and J lost 6 bases, with 14 bases between them. The CDR3 reads CATSRERQEYNGYTF. As DNA, the CDR3 is TGTGCCACCAGCAGAGAAAGACAGGAATACAATGGCTACACCTTC.

The V gene is TRBV25-1, the J gene TRBJ1-6; D might be TRBD1 (5 bases). The CDR3 consists of 15 residues. Trimming removed 6 bases at V and 8 bases at J, with 17 bases between. Per germline, CDR1 MGHDK and CDR2 SYGVNS. The DNA of the CDR3 is TGTGCCAGCAGGCAGACAGCAATAAGTGATTCACCCCTCCACTTT. This encodes CASRQTAISDSPLHF.

This chain uses TRBV24-1 with TRBJ2-1, with 8 bases fitting TRBD2. V shed 4 bases, J shed 1 base, and the junction held 8 bases outside the gene matches. Germline V CDR1 and CDR2: KGHDR, SFDVKD. The CDR3 is 17 residues long. CDR3 protein: CATSELWTGGSYNEQFF. CDR3 nucleotides: TGTGCCACCAGTGAACTCTGGACGGGGGGGTCCTACAATGAGCAGTTCTTC.

In this sample, this clone turned up a few times. The J gene is TRBJ2-7, the V gene TRBV9; 7 bases are a match to TRBD2. Unmatched junction bases numbered 12, after V lost 4 bases and J lost 8 bases. Germline V gene lookup returns CDR1 SGDLS and CDR2 YYNGEE. This CDR3 spans 14 amino acids. The CDR3 DNA reads as TGTGCCAGCAGCCCAGGGACTATTTTGACCCAGCAGTACTTC. Protein: CASSPGTILTQQYF. The variable domain in full, completed from reference TRBV9 and TRBJ2-7, reads DSGVTQTPKHLITATGQRVTLRCSPRSGDLSVYWYQQSLDQGLQFLIQYYNGEERAKGNILERFSAQQFPDLHSELNLSSLELGDSALYFCASSPGTILTQQYFGPGTRLTVT.

J is TRBJ2-7 and V is TRBV28; D is uncertain. V was clipped by 4 bases and J by 2 bases, with 15 bases between them. The CDR3 runs 15 residues. Germline loops: CDR1 MDHEN, CDR2 SYDVKM. The CDR3 DNA follows: TGTGCCAGCAGTTCATTCGGTGGCGGAACCTACGAGCAGTACTTC. Amino acids: CASSSFGGGTYEQYF.

The chain uses TRBV6-5 and TRBJ1-1; 9 positions agree with TRBD1. This CDR3 is 15 amino acids long. J lost 4 bases, V lost 2 bases, and 5 bases had no gene match. From germline, CDR1 is MNHEY and CDR2 SVGAGI. The CDR3: CASSYGTGIFTEAFF. As DNA, the CDR3 is TGTGCCAGCAGTTACGGGACAGGGATTTTCACTGAAGCTTTCTTT.

The CDR3 sequence: CASSYSDGGRETQYF. The CDR3 coding sequence is TGTGCCAGCAGTTACTCGGACGGGGGGAGAGAGACCCAGTACTTC. The J gene is TRBJ2-5, the V gene TRBV6-5, with 7 nucleotides matching TRBD2. Trimming cost V 0 bases and J 4 bases; bases outside gene matches: 5. The germline CDR1 and CDR2 sequences are MNHEY and SVGAGI. The CDR3 is 15 residues long.

This clone was counted a few times. CDR3 DNA: TGCGCCAGCAGCCGAGTAGACAGGGAAGGCTACACCTTC. It encodes CASSRVDREGYTF. The V gene is TRBV4-3, the J gene TRBJ1-2, with TRBD1 matching over 7 bases. The trim removed 4 bases at V and 8 bases at J, leaving 7 bases unmatched. The CDR3 sequence is 13 residues long. Germline assignment: CDR1 LGHNA and CDR2 YSLEER.

J is TRBJ1-1 and V is TRBV6-5; D unresolved. The germline V gene encodes CDR1 MNHEY and CDR2 SVGAGI. The CDR3 is made up of 14 amino acids. The V end lost 0 bases, the J end lost 2 bases, and 7 bases lay between the germline ends. The CDR3 protein is CASSYSADNTEAFF. CDR3 in DNA: TGTGCCAGCAGTTACTCGGCGGATAACACTGAAGCTTTCTTT.